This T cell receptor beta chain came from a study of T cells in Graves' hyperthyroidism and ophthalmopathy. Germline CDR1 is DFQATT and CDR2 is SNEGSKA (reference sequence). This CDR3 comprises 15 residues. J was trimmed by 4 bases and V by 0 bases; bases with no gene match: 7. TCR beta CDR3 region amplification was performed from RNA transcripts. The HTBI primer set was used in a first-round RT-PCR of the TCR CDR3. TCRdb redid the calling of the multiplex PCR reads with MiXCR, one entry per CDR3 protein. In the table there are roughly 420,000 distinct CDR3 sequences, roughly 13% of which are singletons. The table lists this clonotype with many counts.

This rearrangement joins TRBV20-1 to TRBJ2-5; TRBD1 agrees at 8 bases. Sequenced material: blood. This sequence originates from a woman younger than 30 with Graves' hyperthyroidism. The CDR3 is CSARDRGHRLETQYF. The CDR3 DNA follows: TGCAGTGCTAGAGACAGGGGGCACCGGCTAGAGACCCAGTACTTC.